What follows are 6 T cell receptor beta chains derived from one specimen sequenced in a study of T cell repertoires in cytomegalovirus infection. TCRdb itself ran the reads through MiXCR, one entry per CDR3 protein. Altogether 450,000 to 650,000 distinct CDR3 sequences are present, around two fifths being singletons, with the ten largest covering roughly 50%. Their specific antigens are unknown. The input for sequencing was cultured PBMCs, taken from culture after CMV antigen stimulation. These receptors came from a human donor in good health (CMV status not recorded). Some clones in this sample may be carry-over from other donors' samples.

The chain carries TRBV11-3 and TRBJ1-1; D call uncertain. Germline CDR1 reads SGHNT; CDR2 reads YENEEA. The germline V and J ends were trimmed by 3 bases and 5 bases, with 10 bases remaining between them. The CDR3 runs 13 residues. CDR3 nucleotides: TGTGCCAGCAGCTTCGAGCCGGGGACTGAAGCTTTCTTT. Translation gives CASSFEPGTEAFF.

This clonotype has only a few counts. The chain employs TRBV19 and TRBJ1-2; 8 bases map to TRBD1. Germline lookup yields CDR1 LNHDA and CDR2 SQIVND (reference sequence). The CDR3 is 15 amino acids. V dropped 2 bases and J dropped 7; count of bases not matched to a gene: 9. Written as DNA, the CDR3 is TGTGCCAGTAGTATACTGGACAGGGTAATCGGTGGCTACACCTTC. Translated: CASSILDRVIGGYTF. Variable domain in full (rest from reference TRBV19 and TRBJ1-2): DGGITQSPKYLFRKEGQNVTLSCEQNLNHDAMYWYRQDPGQGLRLIYYSQIVNDFQKGDIAEGYSVSREKKESFPLTVTSAQKNPTAFYLCASSILDRVIGGYTFGSGTRLTVV.

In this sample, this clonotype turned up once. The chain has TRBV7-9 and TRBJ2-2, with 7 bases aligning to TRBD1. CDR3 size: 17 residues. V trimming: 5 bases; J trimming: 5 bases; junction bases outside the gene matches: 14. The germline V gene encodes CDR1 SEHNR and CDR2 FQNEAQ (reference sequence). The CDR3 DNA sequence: TGTGCCAGCAGCCAGGGGGTAGCCAGAGAGAGGACCGGGGAGCTGTTTTTT. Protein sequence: CASSQGVARERTGELFF.

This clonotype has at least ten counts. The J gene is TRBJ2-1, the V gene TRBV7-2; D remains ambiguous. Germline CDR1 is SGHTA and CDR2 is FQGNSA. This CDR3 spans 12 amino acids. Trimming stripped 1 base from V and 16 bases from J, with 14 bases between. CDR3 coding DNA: TGTGCCAGCAGCTTAGTTCCCGACCGTCCCTTCTTC. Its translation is CASSLVPDRPFF.

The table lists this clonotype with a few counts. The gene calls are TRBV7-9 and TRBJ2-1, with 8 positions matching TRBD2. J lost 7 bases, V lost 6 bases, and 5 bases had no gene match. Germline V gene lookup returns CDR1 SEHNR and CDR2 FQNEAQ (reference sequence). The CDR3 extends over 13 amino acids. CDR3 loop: CASRPGGPNEQFF. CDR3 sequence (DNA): TGTGCCAGCAGGCCGGGGGGGCCAAATGAGCAGTTCTTC.

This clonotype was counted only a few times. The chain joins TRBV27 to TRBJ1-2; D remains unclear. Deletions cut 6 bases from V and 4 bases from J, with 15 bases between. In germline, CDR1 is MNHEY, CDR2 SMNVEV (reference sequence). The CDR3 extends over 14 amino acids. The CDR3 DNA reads TGTGCCAGCAGACACTACAAAATTTTCTATGGCTACACCTTC. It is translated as CASRHYKIFYGYTF.